This T cell receptor beta chain was retrieved from a study of CD8 T cells in Susac syndrome. The authors sequenced TCR beta from blood CD8+ and CD4+ T cells. Relapsing-remitting disease, either stable or active, was present in the multiple sclerosis controls, who were treatment-naive patients. Negative isolation was used for CD8+ and CD4+ T cells and FACS enrichment for TEMRA cells. The V end was cut by 1 base, the J end by 5 bases, with 9 bases between. Germline assignment: CDR1 LGHDT and CDR2 YNNKEL (reference sequence). The CDR3 contains 13 residues. This clonotype occurred once. After extraction with the RNeasy kit, roughly 0.45 to 1 ug of the RNA was reverse transcribed using random hexamers. Multiplex PCR with immunoSEQ amplified the TCR beta CDR3 across 54 Vbeta and 13 Jbeta. TCRdb independently ran MiXCR on the immunoSEQ multiplex PCR reads; one entry per CDR3 protein. In the table there are 150,000 to 160,000 distinct CDR3 sequences, around 95% of which are singletons.

The source of this sequence is a human donor with multiple sclerosis. The chain carries TRBV3-1 and TRBJ2-7; tentatively, D is TRBD2 (6 bases). The sequencing sample was made of CD8+ T cells from PBMCs. The CDR3 bases are TGTGCCAGCAGCCAAGGGGGCGGGGACGAGCAGTACTTC. This codes for CASSQGGGDEQYF.